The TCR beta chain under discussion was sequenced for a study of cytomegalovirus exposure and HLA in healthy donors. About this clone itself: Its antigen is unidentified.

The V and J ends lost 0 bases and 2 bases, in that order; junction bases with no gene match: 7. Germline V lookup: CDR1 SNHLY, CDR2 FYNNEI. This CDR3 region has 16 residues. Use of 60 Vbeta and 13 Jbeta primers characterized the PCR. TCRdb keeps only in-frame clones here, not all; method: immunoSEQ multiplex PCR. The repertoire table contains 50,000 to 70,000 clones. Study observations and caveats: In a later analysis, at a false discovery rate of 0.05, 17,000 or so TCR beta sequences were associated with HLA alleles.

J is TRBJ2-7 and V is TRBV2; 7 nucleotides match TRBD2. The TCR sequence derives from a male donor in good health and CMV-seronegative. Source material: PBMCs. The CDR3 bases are TGTGCCAGCAGTGAAGCGAATCTCGGGACTACCTACGAGCAGTACTTC. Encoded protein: CASSEANLGTTYEQYF. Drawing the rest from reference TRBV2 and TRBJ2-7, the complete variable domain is EPEVTQTPSHQVTQMGQEVILRCVPISNHLYFYWYRQILGQKVEFLVSFYNNEISEKSEIFDDQFSVERPDGSNFTLKIRSTKLEDSAMYFCASSEANLGTTYEQYFGPGTRLTVT.